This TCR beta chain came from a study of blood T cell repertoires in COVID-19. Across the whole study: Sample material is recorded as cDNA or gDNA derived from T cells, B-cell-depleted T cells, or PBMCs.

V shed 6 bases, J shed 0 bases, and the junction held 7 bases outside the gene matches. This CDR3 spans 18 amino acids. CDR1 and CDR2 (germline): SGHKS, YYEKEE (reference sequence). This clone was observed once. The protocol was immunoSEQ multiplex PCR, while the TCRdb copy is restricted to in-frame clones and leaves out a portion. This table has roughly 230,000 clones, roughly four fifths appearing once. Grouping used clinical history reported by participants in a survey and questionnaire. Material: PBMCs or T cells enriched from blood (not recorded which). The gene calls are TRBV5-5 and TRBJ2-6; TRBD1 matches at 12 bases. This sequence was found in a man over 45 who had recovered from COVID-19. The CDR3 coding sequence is TGTGCCAGCACCGGGGACAGGGGGCCCTCCTCTGGGGCCAACGTCCTGACTTTC. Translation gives CASTGDRGPSSGANVLTF. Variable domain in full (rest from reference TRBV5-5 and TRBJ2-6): DAGVTQSPTHLIKTRGQQVTLRCSPISGHKSVSWYQQVLGQGPQFIFQYYEKEERGRGNFPDRFSARQFPNYSSELNVNALLLGDSALYLCASTGDRGPSSGANVLTFGAGSRLTVL.